This T cell receptor beta chain was recorded in a study of T cells in Graves' hyperthyroidism and ophthalmopathy (dated by TCRdb to 2018 to 2020). In terms of the full investigation: Peripheral blood was collected at initial diagnosis, before any treatment. Thyroid tissue and blood T-cell repertoires from six Graves' hyperthyroidism patients were also compared in the study. The roughly 100 discovery patients were randomly divided into training and test sets at a 7:3 ratio. An independent validation cohort of about 19 hyperthyroidism patients and about 15 patients who later progressed to ophthalmopathy tested prospective prediction of ophthalmopathy. The paper reports TCR Vbeta CDR3 sequencing of some 140 peripheral blood samples: 43 ophthalmopathy, around 80 hyperthyroidism and around 17 progressor patients. TCR V-J signatures able to tell the groups apart were searched for in a discovery cohort of around 95 patients, of whom under 45 had Graves' ophthalmopathy and more than 55 had stable Graves' hyperthyroidism. Following sampling, methimazole starting at 30 mg daily was given to hyperthyroidism patients, and high-dose intravenous methylprednisolone was given to ophthalmopathy patients. Overall study results and their limits: In cross-validation, a model built on a 13 V-J signature told ophthalmopathy apart from stable hyperthyroidism with 85% to 90% sensitivity and about 81% specificity, and in testing the same model reached 80%/75%. Sample size was not statistically predetermined, and blinding of investigators to group allocation was not performed. In validation, the model predicted progression to ophthalmopathy with 55% to 71% sensitivity and approximately 72% specificity, a median of around six months before onset. Most expanded thyroid clonotypes (frequency above 0.001) were also detected in blood, a finding suggesting that blood repertoires may reflect thyroid immune responses.

At least ten counts were recorded for this clonotype. The antigen it recognizes is unknown. Base quality data are lacking; no much larger clone is found one base away. Hyperthyroidism patients were newly diagnosed, with disease duration under 2 months, and aged 18 to 65 years. Exclusion was applied to patients with uncontrolled infections, other autoimmune diseases, pregnancy or lactation. Clinical symptoms, serum thyroxine and TRAb, thyroid ultrasound, and orbital computed tomography formed the basis for the diagnoses. Blood from progressor patients was collected at the time of first diagnosis with hyperthyroidism, before any ophthalmopathy symptoms had appeared. PBMCs were isolated from about 10 ml of fresh peripheral blood by Ficoll-Paque density gradient centrifugation. Progressor patients were defined as those initially diagnosed with Graves' hyperthyroidism in whom ophthalmopathy developed during follow-up. Total RNA was extracted using Trizol reagent, and RNA quality was assessed on an Agilent 2100 Bioanalyzer.

TCR beta CDR3 regions were amplified from RNA transcripts. The first round of RT-PCR for the TCR CDR3 was performed with the HTBI primer set and the Qiagen OneStep RT-PCR kit. Libraries were constructed in a second round of multiplex PCR, after which size selection and purification were carried out. Sequencing of the libraries was done on an Illumina HiSeq2000 using paired-end 100 bp reads. Per the original workflow: SOAPnuke was used to process the raw data, throwing out any read that contained adapters or uncalled bases, had a mean Phred below 15, or lacked an exact constant-primer or identifier match. COPE v1.2.5 was used to merge high-quality paired reads, and clonotypes were defined as unique nucleotide sequences. MiTCR v1.1 was used to align the clonotypes against IMGT TRBV, TRBD and TRBJ reference segments. The analysis was restricted to V-J combinations with a frequency above 0.0001, which together covered around 99% of the repertoires. The TCS score was defined as the ratio of F50 (clonal expansion) to E x V (chaos), calculated using BLOSUM62-based TCRdist between CDR3 peptides within each V-J. Welch's t-statistics and random forest reduced roughly 540 V-J features to 13, which were used in a naive Bayes classifier (R e1071). TCRdb ran its own pipeline on the public reads, namely fastp trimming at Q25 and MiXCR clone calling, and kept in-frame beta chains. Rows with a matching CDR3 protein are joined into one entry that keeps the most common DNA and genes. TCRdb's processing, not the authors', yielded these V and J calls. This sample comprises about 270,000 distinct CDR3 sequences, less than 30% of them detected only once. Approximately 30% of the sample belongs to the ten largest clones.

The CDR3, from cysteine to phenylalanine, totals 11 residues. Kept here is only the CDR3 DNA, which spans 33 bases and is read in frame from base 1. The trim is 6 bases for V and 5 bases for J, with a gap of 11 bases between the germline ends. CDR1 and CDR2 (DFQATT, SNEGSKA) derive from the germline V gene (reference sequence). The sample consisted of blood. The clonotype comes from a man in his forties with Graves' hyperthyroidism that later progressed to Graves' ophthalmopathy. The chain is made from TRBV20-1 and TRBJ2-7; the D gene cannot be resolved reliably. The CDR3 protein: CSAKNHNEQYF. The sequenced DNA is TGCAGTGCGAAAAACCACAACGAGCAGTACTTC.